This T cell receptor beta chain comes out of a study of T cells in Graves' hyperthyroidism and ophthalmopathy. About the study: Peripheral blood was drawn at first diagnosis, prior to all treatment.

This clonotype has only a few counts. CDR3 length: 11 residues. Between the trimmed V and J ends, which lost 3 bases and 11 bases, there was a span of 10 bases. RNA transcripts provided the source from which TCR beta CDR3 regions were amplified. The TCR CDR3 was amplified in a first-round RT-PCR using the HTBI primer set. TCRdb reprocessed the multiplex PCR reads with MiXCR, giving one entry per CDR3 protein. The profile shows fewer than 750,000 distinct CDR3 sequences, about 15% of them singletons. This sequence was found in a woman aged 35 to 49 with Graves' ophthalmopathy. The chain joins TRBV12-3 or TRBV12-4 to TRBJ1-1, with D possibly matching TRBD1 (5 bases). The material sequenced was blood. CDR3 sequence (DNA): TGTGCCAGCAGTTTCGGAGGGGTCGCTTTCTTT. It yields the protein CASSFGGVAFF.